This TCR beta chain originates from a study of blood T cell repertoires in COVID-19. As for the study in general: Sites in the United States, Italy and Spain provided acute and convalescent COVID-19 samples.

Original analysis: It was from reference gene primer amplification that nucleated cell counts were estimated. Sequencing used immunoSEQ multiplex PCR; TCRdb keeps in-frame clones, though not all of them. The V and J calls and clone size are taken from that table; D and trimming were inferred from the DNA. The sample lists some 180,000 clones; more than 70% were seen once. The V and J ends lost 4 bases and 3 bases respectively, with 11 bases between them. CDR1 and CDR2 (germline): SGHNT, YYREEE (reference sequence). The CDR3 sequence is 13 residues long. The genes are TRBV5-4 and TRBJ2-7, with D possibly TRBD1 on 7 matching bases. Material: peripheral blood. The source is a man aged 35 to 55 with active or convalescent COVID-19. CDR3 bases: TGTGCCAGCAGCGGCAGGGGGGACTACGAGCAGTACTTC. It yields the protein CASSGRGDYEQYF.